Sequencing of this TCR beta chain was carried out in a study of a mutant IDH1 vaccine in newly diagnosed glioma. Turning to the study itself: Among treated patients, roughly 60% were male and approximately 40% female, and mean age was around 40 years.

Produced via immunoSEQ multiplex PCR; TCRdb's table is partial and in-frame only. The sample lists about 20,000 clones, roughly 88% occurring once. Time point given: baseline, week 1 (first vaccination visit). The sample's treatment: pre-vaccination baseline after standard-of-care therapy. The clonotype comes from a man aged 40-50 years with glioma. Sequenced here: PBMCs, sampled from a glioma patient treated with radiotherapy, temozolomide or both.

The CDR3 DNA sequence: TGTGCCAGCAGCTTAGAAAGCGCTGTATTTGGGGGTAGAGGCTACACCTTC. Residues: CASSLESAVFGGRGYTF. The rearrangement joins TRBV5-4 to TRBJ1-2; possible D gene TRBD1, 5 bases. V was trimmed by 2 bases and J by 8 bases, leaving 25 bases between them. This CDR3 is 17 amino acids long. CDR1 SGHNT and CDR2 YYREEE come from the germline V gene (reference sequence).